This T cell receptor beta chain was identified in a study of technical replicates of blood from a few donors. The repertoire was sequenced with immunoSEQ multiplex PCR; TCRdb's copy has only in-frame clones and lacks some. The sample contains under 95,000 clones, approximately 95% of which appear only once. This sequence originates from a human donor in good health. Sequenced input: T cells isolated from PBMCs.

The CDR3 loop reads CASSISRGPETQYF. The CDR3 coding sequence is TGTGCCAGCAGCATCTCCAGGGGGCCGGAGACCCAGTACTTC. V usage is TRBV7-9 and J usage is TRBJ2-5; 8 nucleotides align to TRBD1. From germline, CDR1 is SEHNR and CDR2 FQNEAQ (reference sequence). V was clipped by 5 bases and J by 5 bases; unmatched bases: 7. The CDR3 loop spans 14 amino acids.